Below, 29 T cell receptor beta chains from the same sample are listed, as sequenced in a study of cytomegalovirus exposure and HLA in healthy donors. The repertoire was sequenced with immunoSEQ multiplex PCR; TCRdb's copy has only in-frame clones and lacks some. The sample has about 400,000 clones, about nine tenths seen once. Sequencing was carried out using PBMCs. These TCRs come from a woman under 30 in good health and CMV-seronegative.

The V call is TRBV7-2, the J call TRBJ2-6; D is ambiguous. V shed 3 bases and J shed 0 bases, with 9 bases lying between them. Germline CDR1 and CDR2: SGHTA and FQGNSA. The CDR3 is made up of 16 amino acids. The CDR3 DNA is TGTGCCAGCAGCTTGGGCTCCTACTCTGGGGCCAACGTCCTGACTTTC. Residues: CASSLGSYSGANVLTF.

The chain is built from TRBV11-2 and TRBJ1-1; D possibly corresponds to TRBD1 (6 bases). The V and J ends lost 5 bases and 5 bases respectively, with 18 bases between them. This CDR3 has 15 residues. In germline, CDR1 is SGHAT, CDR2 FQNNGV. In nucleotides, the CDR3 is TGTGCCAGCAGCGCCCGGCGGGGGCAGGGGACTGAAGCTTTCTTT. Protein sequence: CASSARRGQGTEAFF. The variable domain in full, completed from reference TRBV11-2 and TRBJ1-1, reads EAGVAQSPRYKIIEKRQSVAFWCNPISGHATLYWYQQILGQGPKLLIQFQNNGVVDDSQLPKDRFSAERLKGVDSTLKIQPAKLEDSAVYLCASSARRGQGTEAFFGQGTRLTVV.

The V and J genes are TRBV5-1 and TRBJ2-7, with no clear D. V was clipped by 1 base and J by 1 base, with 12 bases between them. Germline V gene sequence: CDR1 SGHRS, CDR2 YFSETQ. The CDR3 runs 15 residues. The CDR3 DNA follows: TGCGCCAGCAGCTTGAGGCCTGGCGGTTCCTACGAGCAGTACTTC. Encoded protein: CASSLRPGGSYEQYF.

The chain uses TRBV6-1 and TRBJ2-2, with TRBD1 matching 9 bases. Germline values: CDR1 MNHNS, CDR2 SASEGT. The CDR3 spans 15 residues. V trimming: 6 bases; J trimming: 3 bases; junction bases outside the gene matches: 5. CDR3 amino acids: CASRTGGADTGELFF. For the CDR3, the DNA is TGTGCCAGCAGAACAGGGGGCGCGGACACCGGGGAGCTGTTTTTT.

This chain links TRBV7-9 with TRBJ2-7, with a tentative D call TRBD2 (6 bases). This CDR3 is built from 13 residues. V was pared by 7 bases and J by 3 bases, with 13 bases between. Germline CDR1 and CDR2: SEHNR and FQNEAQ (reference sequence). The CDR3 DNA is TGTGCCAGCACCCCACCCGGGGGCTACGAGCAGTACTTC. This gives the protein CASTPPGGYEQYF.

The CDR3 loop reads CASSPLRGLRRDTQYF. The CDR3 DNA sequence: TGTGCCAGCAGCCCTCTTCGCGGTCTCCGGCGGGATACGCAGTATTTT. The V gene is TRBV5-4, the J gene TRBJ2-3; D remains unclear. The germline gives CDR1 SGHNT, CDR2 YYREEE (reference sequence). The CDR3 totals 16 residues. V lost 4 bases to trimming and J lost 6 bases, with 21 bases between them.

The chain recombines TRBV29-1 with TRBJ2-3, with 9 bases fitting TRBD2. There are 18 residues in the CDR3. Germline-derived CDR1 and CDR2 are SQVTM and ANQGSEA. The ends lost 3 bases at V and 0 bases at J; junction bases unmatched: 13. The CDR3 sequence: CSVDSVAGEHESTDTQYF. For the CDR3, the DNA is TGCAGCGTTGATTCGGTAGCGGGGGAACACGAAAGCACAGATACGCAGTATTTT.

V gene TRBV6-5 combines with J gene TRBJ2-1; D possibly corresponds to TRBD1 (6 bases). The V end lost 5 bases, the J end lost 10 bases, and 15 bases lay between the germline ends. Germline V gene sequence: CDR1 MNHEY, CDR2 SVGAGI. This CDR3 has 13 residues. CDR3: CASSQPGTREQFF. The CDR3 nucleotides are TGTGCCAGCAGTCAGCCCGGGACAAGGGAGCAGTTCTTC.

The chain has TRBV10-3 and TRBJ2-7, with 7 bases matching TRBD1. The junction had 4 bases not matched to a gene; V was cut back by 9 bases and J by 5 bases. The CDR3 loop spans 11 amino acids. Germline values: CDR1 ENHRY, CDR2 SYGVKD. The CDR3: CAIGTVDEQYF. CDR3 DNA sequence: TGTGCCATAGGGACAGTGGACGAGCAGTACTTC.

The chain links TRBV4-1 to TRBJ1-5, with TRBD1 identical over 7 bases. Germline V lookup: CDR1 MGHRA, CDR2 YSYEKL. After removal of 0 bases from V and 6 bases from J, the junction contained 23 bases not matched to a gene. The CDR3 sequence is 21 residues long. Here the CDR3 DNA reads TGCGCCAGCAGCCAAGATAGGGGATGGGAGACAGGGAAAGGCGAAAGTCAGCCCCAGCATTTT. Translating it yields CASSQDRGWETGKGESQPQHF.

The chain's CDR3 is CASSSRLAGGWNTGELFF. CDR3 in DNA: TGTGCCAGCAGCTCAAGACTAGCGGGGGGGTGGAACACCGGGGAGCTGTTTTTT. The rearrangement joins TRBV7-7 to TRBJ2-2, with TRBD2 matching 14 bases. The length of the CDR3 is 18 residues. The germline V gene encodes CDR1 SSHAT and CDR2 FNYEAQ (reference sequence). J was trimmed by 1 base and V by 4 bases; bases with no gene match: 5.

The V call is TRBV7-8, the J call TRBJ2-2; tentative D call: TRBD1 (6 bases). The V and J ends lost 6 bases and 6 bases respectively, with 14 bases between them. This CDR3 spans 14 amino acids. The V gene's germline CDR1 is SGHVS and CDR2 FQNEAQ. The CDR3 region has the DNA TGTGCCAGCAGTAAGGACAGACTCCCCGGGGAGCTGTTTTTT. Its protein product is CASSKDRLPGELFF.

The gene calls are TRBV2 and TRBJ2-2; TRBD2 matches 11 bases. V lost 7 bases and J lost 7; bases outside the gene matches: 8. Per germline, CDR1 SNHLY and CDR2 FYNNEI. This CDR3 has 15 amino acids. The CDR3 DNA is TGTGCCAGCAACAGACTAGCGGGGCGGGGCGGGGAGCTGTTTTTT. It yields the protein CASNRLAGRGGELFF.

The chain recombines TRBV5-1 with TRBJ2-7, with D unclear. CDR1 and CDR2 from the germline V gene are SGHRS and YFSETQ. The CDR3 runs 13 residues. Trimming removed 1 base at V and 2 bases at J, with 7 bases between. The CDR3 bases are TGCGCCAGCAGCTTGCAGGCTACCTACGAGCAGTACTTC. Its protein product is CASSLQATYEQYF.

This chain links TRBV5-1 with TRBJ2-5; 10 nucleotides agree with TRBD1. CDR3 size: 13 residues. Germline CDR1 reads SGHRS; CDR2 reads YFSETQ. With V trimmed by 4 bases and J by 5 bases, 2 bases remained unmatched. The CDR3 region is CASSQTGGETQYF. The CDR3 DNA follows: TGCGCCAGCAGCCAGACAGGGGGCGAGACCCAGTACTTC.

In its sample, this clone was seen once. V is TRBV6-1 and J is TRBJ2-1; 8 bases agree with TRBD2. The CDR3 consists of 16 residues. Trimming cost V 4 bases and J 3 bases; bases outside gene matches: 8. CDR1 and CDR2 (germline): MNHNS, SASEGT. The DNA for the CDR3 is TGTGCCAGCAGTGTCCGGGGGGGACCAAGCTACAATGAGCAGTTCTTC. As protein: CASSVRGGPSYNEQFF.

The rearrangement uses TRBV18 and TRBJ1-6, with 7 nucleotides matching TRBD1. Germline-derived CDR1 and CDR2 are KGHSH and LQKENI. This CDR3 is built from 15 residues. Trimming cost V 6 bases and J 0 bases; bases outside gene matches: 2. CDR3 sequence (DNA): TGTGCCAGCTCGCGGGACAGCTCCTATAATTCACCCCTCCACTTT. Its translation is CASSRDSSYNSPLHF. The full variable domain, completed using reference TRBV18 and TRBJ1-6, is NAGVMQNPRHLVRRRGQEARLRCSPMKGHSHVYWYRQLPEEGLKFMVYLQKENIIDESGMPKERFSAEFPKEGPSILRIQQVVRGDSAAYFCASSRDSSYNSPLHFGNGTRLTVT.

The gene calls are TRBV11-2 and TRBJ2-1, with 11 nucleotides matching TRBD1. The V gene's germline CDR1 is SGHAT and CDR2 FQNNGV. With 5 bases clipped from V and 7 bases from J, the junction kept 7 bases outside the gene matches. The CDR3 extends over 15 amino acids. CDR3: CASSNGTGGTNEQFF. In nucleotides, the CDR3 is TGTGCCAGCAGCAACGGGACAGGGGGAACGAATGAGCAGTTCTTC.

The chain couples TRBV29-1 to TRBJ2-3, with TRBD2 identical over 10 bases. Per germline, CDR1 SQVTM and CDR2 ANQGSEA. The ends lost 3 bases at V and 11 bases at J; junction bases unmatched: 14. CDR3 length equals 15 residues. CDR3 bases: TGCAGCGTTGACTTTGTACTAGCGGGATTTACAGAGCAGTATTTT. Translation: CSVDFVLAGFTEQYF.

This clone was found a few times. The chain is built from TRBV21-1 and TRBJ1-5; the table's D call TRBD1 went unverified against the DNA. TRBV21-1 counts as a pseudogene. The CDR3 extends over 15 amino acids. In DNA, the CDR3 is TGTGCCAGCAGCATGGGGCCCTTTGGCAATCAGCCCCAGCATTTT. Encoded protein: CASSMGPFGNQPQHF.

This rearrangement joins TRBV10-3 to TRBJ1-2, with TRBD1 matching 7 bases. V lost 5 bases, J lost 2 bases, and 5 bases stayed unmatched. This CDR3 is 14 amino acids long. Germline loops: CDR1 ENHRY, CDR2 SYGVKD. The chain's CDR3 is CAISSTGLNYGYTF. CDR3 DNA sequence: TGTGCCATCAGTTCGACAGGGTTGAACTATGGCTACACCTTC.

The CDR3 sequence: CASSISSGFYEQYF. In nucleotides, the CDR3 is TGCGCCAGCAGCATCTCTAGCGGGTTCTACGAGCAGTACTTC. V usage is TRBV5-1 and J usage is TRBJ2-7, with 8 bases fitting TRBD2. The CDR3 contains 14 residues. The V gene end was trimmed by 4 bases and the J gene end by 3 bases; junction bases not matched to a gene: 6. The germline V gene encodes CDR1 SGHRS and CDR2 YFSETQ. The full variable domain, its missing parts supplied by reference TRBV5-1 and TRBJ2-7, is KAGVTQTPRYLIKTRGQQVTLSCSPISGHRSVSWYQQTPGQGLQFLFEYFSETQRNKGNFPGRFSGRQFSNSRSEMNVSTLELGDSALYLCASSISSGFYEQYFGPGTRLTVT.

The chain employs TRBV2 and TRBJ1-3, with D possibly matching TRBD1 (5 bases). The length of the CDR3 is 13 residues. Germline values: CDR1 SNHLY, CDR2 FYNNEI. Deletions cut 4 bases from V and 2 bases from J, with 6 bases between. The CDR3 sequence: CASSGGAGNTIYF. DNA of the CDR3: TGTGCCAGCAGTGGGGGCGCTGGAAACACCATATATTTT.

V gene TRBV19 combines with J gene TRBJ1-2; no clear D gene. This CDR3 spans 17 amino acids. Between the trimmed V and J ends, which lost 7 bases and 4 bases, there was a span of 25 bases. The germline V gene encodes CDR1 LNHDA and CDR2 SQIVND (reference sequence). CDR3 sequence (DNA): TGTGCCAGTACCCTCGTCGGGGTAAACCGCCTGTCCTATGGCTACACCTTC. It encodes CASTLVGVNRLSYGYTF. The whole variable domain, remainder taken from reference TRBV19 and TRBJ1-2, is DGGITQSPKYLFRKEGQNVTLSCEQNLNHDAMYWYRQDPGQGLRLIYYSQIVNDFQKGDIAEGYSVSREKKESFPLTVTSAQKNPTAFYLCASTLVGVNRLSYGYTFGSGTRLTVV.

V usage is TRBV6-1 and J usage is TRBJ1-1; 10 nucleotides align to TRBD1. The CDR3 extends over 13 amino acids. V gave up 8 bases and J gave up 5 bases; unmatched junction bases: 5. Germline V lookup: CDR1 MNHNS, CDR2 SASEGT. The CDR3 loop is CASRQGARTEAFF. In DNA, the CDR3 is TGTGCCAGCCGACAGGGGGCGCGGACTGAAGCTTTCTTT.

The chain carries TRBV7-3 and TRBJ2-2; 7 bases are a match to TRBD2. The germline CDR1 and CDR2 sequences are SGHTA and FQGTGA. After removal of 0 bases from V and 6 bases from J, the junction contained 1 base not matched to a gene. CDR3 length equals 14 residues. The CDR3 bases are TGTGCCAGCAGCTTAACCGGGGGGTCCGGGGAGCTGTTTTTT. As protein: CASSLTGGSGELFF.

The chain uses TRBV14 and TRBJ2-3; D is undetermined. The CDR3 loop spans 15 amino acids. Trimming pared 2 bases from V and 5 bases from J, leaving 14 bases between. The germline V gene has CDR1 SGHDN and CDR2 FVKESK. Here the CDR3 reads CASSQSRNPRDTQYF. The CDR3 nucleotides read TGTGCCAGCAGCCAATCTAGAAACCCAAGAGATACGCAGTATTTT.

This clone was recorded only once. The chain links TRBV27 to TRBJ2-1, with 10 bases fitting TRBD2. J gave up 4 bases and V 1 base, and 4 bases lay outside the gene matches. CDR3 length: 16 amino acids. CDR1 is MNHEY, CDR2 SMNVEV, per germline (reference sequence). The CDR3 loop is CASSLLAGGRYNEQFF. The CDR3 nucleotides read TGTGCCAGCAGTTTATTAGCGGGAGGAAGATACAATGAGCAGTTCTTC.

The chain uses TRBV7-8 and TRBJ1-6; tentative D call: TRBD1 (5 bases). Between the trimmed V and J ends, which lost 1 base and 0 bases, there was a span of 7 bases. The CDR3 runs to 16 residues. From germline, CDR1 is SGHVS and CDR2 FQNEAQ. The CDR3 here is CASSLGRASYNSPLHF. For the CDR3, the DNA is TGTGCCAGCAGCTTAGGCAGGGCCTCCTATAATTCACCCCTCCACTTT.